The 26 T cell receptor beta chains given below trace back to one sample, sequenced in a study of identical twins. A single record per CDR3 protein comes from TCRdb applying MiXCR to the 5' RACE reads. The sample gives around 250,000 distinct CDR3 sequences, 5.5% to 7.5% of which show up once; less than 15% is in the top ten. The sample was also reused in another study, on T cells expressing NK-cell markers.

Sequencing was carried out using CD8+ T cells sorted from blood. Receptors were obtained from a woman aged 18 to 35 in good health.

Many counts were recorded for this clonotype. V and J are TRBV29-1 and TRBJ2-1; TRBD2 agrees at 13 bases. After removal of 8 bases from V and 7 bases from J, the junction contained 5 bases not matched to a gene. The length of the CDR3 is 13 residues. Germline lookup yields CDR1 SQVTM and CDR2 ANQGSEA. In DNA form, the CDR3 reads TGCAGCTCGCCGGGACTAGCGGGGAATGAGCAGTTCTTC. Protein: CSSPGLAGNEQFF.

Ten or more counts support this clonotype. This chain connects TRBV4-3 to TRBJ1-3; D unresolved. Germline CDR1 reads LGHNA; CDR2 reads YSLEER. The V end was cut by 1 base, the J end by 2 bases, with 12 bases between. The CDR3 is 16 amino acids. CDR3 sequence (DNA): TGCGCCAGCAGCCAAGGGGCCGAGGACCCTGGAAACACCATATATTTT. Amino acid sequence: CASSQGAEDPGNTIYF.

This clonotype came up many times. The chain joins TRBV29-1 to TRBJ2-2; D perhaps matches TRBD2 (5 bases). V lost 6 bases, J lost 7 bases, and 9 bases lay in between. The CDR3 covers 11 residues. The germline gives CDR1 SQVTM, CDR2 ANQGSEA. The CDR3 loop reads CSVFGVGELFF. CDR3 coding DNA: TGCAGCGTCTTCGGGGTCGGGGAGCTGTTTTTT.

This clonotype was counted a few times. The chain recombines TRBV12-3 or TRBV12-4 with TRBJ1-3; D is uncertain. Trimming shortened V by 7 bases and J by 2 bases, and 12 bases separated the two germline ends. The CDR3 loop spans 14 amino acids. This CDR3 is CASMYAGAGNTIYF. CDR3 in DNA: TGTGCCAGCATGTATGCGGGAGCTGGAAACACCATATATTTT.

This clonotype was seen at least ten times. The V and J genes are TRBV12-3 or TRBV12-4 and TRBJ2-5; D not certain. There are 12 residues in the CDR3. Trimming took off 5 bases at V and 13 bases at J, with 17 bases between the two ends. Here the CDR3 DNA reads TGTGCCAGCAGTCCCGAAGGGCCCCACCGGTACTTC. Translated: CASSPEGPHRYF.

The sample holds many counts of this clonotype. DNA of the CDR3: TGTGCCAGCAGCCCTGGACAGGTTCACTACGAGCAGTACTTC. Protein product: CASSPGQVHYEQYF. The chain links TRBV11-2 to TRBJ2-7; 7 positions agree with TRBD1. J lost 3 bases, V lost 5 bases, and 7 bases had no gene match. Germline CDR1 SGHAT, CDR2 FQNNGV. This CDR3 has 14 residues.

The sample holds a few counts of this clonotype. The J gene is TRBJ1-2, the V gene TRBV20-1, with a tentative D call TRBD1 (5 bases). The CDR3 has 14 residues. CDR1 is DFQATT, CDR2 SNEGSKA, per germline (reference sequence). Trimming took off 3 bases at V and 9 bases at J, with 20 bases between the two ends. The CDR3 DNA sequence: TGCAGTGCTAGGATTCCGGGACGGCGTTTGAGCTACACCTTC. Translating gives CSARIPGRRLSYTF.

J is TRBJ2-3 and V is TRBV13; 8 bases match TRBD2. Looked up from germline, CDR1 is PRHDT and CDR2 is FYEKMQ (reference sequence). Germline trimming cut 3 bases from V and 2 bases from J; bases unmatched to any gene: 4. The CDR3 is 15 amino acids. The CDR3 DNA reads TGTGCCAGCAGCTTGCGGGGGGCCCTCACAGATACGCAGTATTTT. Protein product: CASSLRGALTDTQYF. Supplemented by reference TRBV13 and TRBJ2-3, the full variable domain reads AAGVIQSPRHLIKEKRETATLKCYPIPRHDTVYWYQQGPGQDPQFLISFYEKMQSDKGSIPDRFSAQQFSDYHSELNMSSLELGDSALYFCASSLRGALTDTQYFGPGTRLTVL.

This clonotype was recorded a few times. The rearrangement uses TRBV10-2 and TRBJ2-2, with D perhaps matching TRBD1 or TRBD2 (5 bases each). V gave up 5 bases and J gave up 6 bases, with 13 bases separating them. Germline V gives CDR1 WSHSY, CDR2 SAAADI. This CDR3 has 14 residues. The CDR3, as DNA: TGCGCCAGCAGTTCCGGGACCACCTCCGGGGAGCTGTTTTTT. Its protein product is CASSSGTTSGELFF.

The table lists this clonotype with many counts. The chain recombines TRBV9 with TRBJ2-1; 8 bases align to TRBD1. CDR3 length equals 15 residues. Per germline, CDR1 SGDLS and CDR2 YYNGEE. V trimming: 6 bases; J trimming: 5 bases; junction bases outside the gene matches: 10. The CDR3 sequence: CASTISGTGHNEQFF. In DNA form, the CDR3 reads TGTGCCAGCACCATTTCCGGGACAGGCCACAATGAGCAGTTCTTC.

The chain recombines TRBV5-5 with TRBJ2-2; 9 positions match TRBD2. Trimming removed 4 bases from V and 8 bases from J; junction bases left unmatched: 12. Germline CDR1 reads SGHKS; CDR2 reads YYEKEE (reference sequence). The CDR3 length is 16 residues. CDR3 region: CASSQAGGGGIGELFF. CDR3 in DNA: TGTGCCAGCAGCCAGGCTGGCGGGGGGGGCATTGGGGAGCTGTTTTTT.

The genes are TRBV6-2 or TRBV6-3 and TRBJ2-1, with no clear D. CDR3 length: 14 residues. V was cut by 7 bases and J by 10 bases, with 20 bases left in between. The germline V gene has CDR1 MNHEY and CDR2 SVGEGT. The CDR3 region has the DNA TGTGCCAGCACCACCCTCACGGCCGTGGGGGAGCAGTTCTTC. Translated: CASTTLTAVGEQFF.

This clonotype has at least ten counts. The V and J genes are TRBV9 and TRBJ1-2, with 9 positions matching TRBD1. CDR1 is SGDLS, CDR2 YYNGEE, per germline. The junction had 5 bases not matched to a gene; V was cut back by 0 bases and J by 8 bases. This CDR3 contains 14 residues. CDR3 bases: TGTGCCAGCAGCGTAGCGGGGACAGGGTTCGGCTACACCTTC. Its translation: CASSVAGTGFGYTF.

This clonotype appeared many times. The V gene is TRBV7-9, the J gene TRBJ2-7; the D gene is possibly TRBD1 (6 bases). The CDR3 has 13 amino acids. Germline CDR1 is SEHNR and CDR2 is FQNEAQ (reference sequence). V was clipped by 5 bases and J by 5 bases, with 13 bases between them. The CDR3, as DNA: TGTGCCAGCAGCCTGGACAGTTCCCACGAGCAGTACTTC. Amino acids: CASSLDSSHEQYF.

This clonotype was detected many times. The V and J genes are TRBV4-2 and TRBJ2-3; 10 positions match TRBD2. Germline V lookup: CDR1 LGHNA, CDR2 YNFKEQ. Trimming took 0 bases from V and 6 from J; bases not matched to a gene: 9. The length of the CDR3 is 17 residues. The CDR3 bases are TGTGCCAGCAGCCAAGAGGCTAGCGGGGGCACAGGGGATACGCAGTATTTT. It specifies CASSQEASGGTGDTQYF.

V is TRBV27 and J is TRBJ2-7; TRBD1 matches 7 bases. J was trimmed by 1 base and V by 3 bases; bases with no gene match: 6. This CDR3 has 15 residues. From germline, CDR1 is MNHEY and CDR2 SMNVEV (reference sequence). The DNA of the CDR3 is TGTGCCAGCAGTTTTAGCGTGACAGGGTCCTACGAGCAGTACTTC. This encodes CASSFSVTGSYEQYF.

This clonotype was picked up a small number of times. J is TRBJ2-5 and V is TRBV11-2; D assignment may be TRBD1 or TRBD2 (5 bases each). V was shortened by 4 bases and J by 9 bases, with 12 bases between the two germline ends. Looked up from germline, CDR1 is SGHAT and CDR2 is FQNNGV. CDR3 length: 12 amino acids. The CDR3 loop reads CASSSYLGAQYF. The CDR3 DNA follows: TGTGCCAGCAGCTCCTACCTGGGGGCCCAGTACTTC.

This clonotype occurred many times. The rearrangement uses TRBV2 and TRBJ2-3; possible D gene TRBD1, 6 bases. The ends were cut back, 4 bases at V and 0 bases at J, with 20 bases in the middle. This CDR3 comprises 18 residues. Germline CDR1 is SNHLY and CDR2 is FYNNEI. Here the CDR3 reads CASSVFYRDTESTDTQYF. The CDR3 nucleotides read TGTGCCAGCAGTGTATTCTACCGGGACACAGAAAGCACAGATACGCAGTATTTT.

In regard to this clonotype: One end of the junction is discordant with germline, which a read error may explain. This chain links TRBV5-1 with TRBJ1-6; D not resolved. The CDR3 is made up of 13 amino acids. Germline V lookup: CDR1 SGHRS, CDR2 YFSETQ. The CDR3 DNA follows: TGCGCCAGCAGCTCGGTATGGGCTTCACCCCACCACTTT. Its translation is CASSSVWASPHHF.

J is TRBJ2-7 and V is TRBV4-3; perhaps TRBD1 as D (6 bases). The V gene's germline CDR1 is LGHNA and CDR2 YSLEER. CDR3 length equals 20 residues. Trimming shortened V by 0 bases and J by 0 bases, and 24 bases separated the two germline ends. The CDR3 coding sequence is TGCGCCAGCAGCCAAGATTACAGGGATAAGGTCCCCATTTACTCCTACGAGCAGTACTTC. This encodes CASSQDYRDKVPIYSYEQYF.

In its sample, this clonotype was seen a few times. The rearrangement links TRBV10-3 to TRBJ2-5; no clear D gene. Germline V lookup: CDR1 ENHRY, CDR2 SYGVKD. The CDR3 runs 12 residues. Trimming took off 11 bases at V and 7 bases at J, with 17 bases between the two ends. The CDR3 region is CASRVLHVTQYF. CDR3 coding DNA: TGTGCCTCCCGGGTCTTGCATGTGACCCAGTACTTC.

This clonotype appeared many times. V gene TRBV9 combines with J gene TRBJ1-1, with TRBD1 identical over 9 bases. Germline CDR1 SGDLS, CDR2 YYNGEE. V lost 3 bases, J lost 6 bases, and 6 bases stayed unmatched. The CDR3 has 14 amino acids. The CDR3 coding sequence is TGTGCCAGCAGCGGAAGGACAGGGGCCCCTGAAGCTTTCTTT. Protein: CASSGRTGAPEAFF.

This clonotype has at least ten counts. The rearrangement joins TRBV12-3 or TRBV12-4 to TRBJ2-1; D ambiguous. The CDR3 is made up of 16 amino acids. V lost 6 bases to trimming and J lost 4 bases, with 19 bases between them. This CDR3 reads CASSSSRAGVYNEQFF. The CDR3 region has the DNA TGTGCCAGCAGCTCGAGCAGAGCCGGCGTTTACAATGAGCAGTTCTTC.

This clonotype occurred many times. The chain is built from TRBV9 and TRBJ1-2; D gene unclear. Deletions cut 4 bases from V and 4 bases from J, with 2 bases between. There are 10 residues in the CDR3. From germline, CDR1 is SGDLS and CDR2 YYNGEE. CDR3 amino acids: CASSSYGYTF. The CDR3 DNA reads as TGTGCCAGCAGCTCCTATGGCTACACCTTC.

The sample holds many counts of this clonotype. The chain recombines TRBV7-9 with TRBJ1-1; tentatively, D is TRBD1 (5 bases). V lost 4 bases, J lost 6 bases, and 9 bases lay in between. The CDR3 spans 12 residues. Germline V gene lookup returns CDR1 SEHNR and CDR2 FQNEAQ (reference sequence). The DNA for the CDR3 is TGTGCCAGCAGCTACAGGTTACCTGAAGCTTTCTTT. It yields the protein CASSYRLPEAFF.

This clonotype was seen ten or more times. The rearrangement uses TRBV5-1 and TRBJ2-7; a weak D match, TRBD1 (6 bases). The germline V gene has CDR1 SGHRS and CDR2 YFSETQ. Trimming left V 1 base short and J 0 bases short, with 11 bases between. The CDR3 runs to 15 residues. The CDR3 loop reads CASSLRQGSSYEQYF. DNA of the CDR3: TGCGCCAGCAGCTTGCGGCAGGGGAGCTCCTACGAGCAGTACTTC.